This T cell receptor (beta chain) was identified during a study of blood T cell repertoires in COVID-19. Overall study: Samples of COVID-19 (acute and convalescent) were obtained from the United States, Italy and Spain.

Patients from Seattle were sampled longitudinally, starting during active infection. In the authors' workflow: Researchers report that nucleated cell counts were estimated from reference gene primer amplification. Repertoires were generated with immunoSEQ multiplex PCR, while TCRdb's copy carries only in-frame clones and drops some. V and J calls and clone size are as listed in that table; D and trimming were resolved from the DNA. The sample has some 49,000 clones, 81% seen once. The CDR3 sequence is 15 residues long. V lost 4 bases to trimming and J lost 9 bases; unmatched junction nucleotides: 8. Looked up from germline, CDR1 is LNHDA and CDR2 is SQIVND (reference sequence).

The sequenced material came from peripheral blood. This rearrangement joins TRBV19 to TRBJ1-6, with TRBD1 identical over 8 bases. The receptor was derived from a woman of 80 years or more with COVID-19, enrolled during active disease. CDR3 nucleotide sequence: TGTGCCAGTAGTACCGCGACAGGGGTTGGTTCACCCCTCCACTTT. Translating gives CASSTATGVGSPLHF.